These T cell receptor beta chains were read from a single sample in a study of CD8 T cells in ankylosing spondylitis. TCRdb re-called the 5' RACE reads through MiXCR, storing one row per CDR3 protein. This sample yields 500,000 to 550,000 distinct CDR3 sequences, of which more than 9.5% are seen a single time; 6.8% belongs to the top ten. What was sequenced was blood, either unsorted or a sorted T cell fraction (not recorded which). The receptors shown here come from a male donor with ankylosing spondylitis. Each CDR3 is given with its conserved first and last residue. The order of the fields is J gene, V gene, D gene, clone size, CDR3 DNA, CDR3 protein. A D gene is named only where the DNA matches it firmly. Size is omitted from some rows. Given values are once, few, many or a class for expanded clones.

TRBJ2-6,TRBV5-4,NA,NA,TGTGCCAGCAGCTGGCCACAGGCTGGGGCCAACGTCCTGACTTTC,CASSWPQAGANVLTF
TRBJ2-5,TRBV27,NA,once,TGTGCCAGCAGTTTATTATCGGGAGCGGAGACCCAGTACTTC,CASSLLSGAETQYF
TRBJ2-3,TRBV29-1,NA,NA,TGCGTTTTAGGGGGGTCGGGCACAGATACGCAGTATTTT,CVLGGSGTDTQYF
TRBJ1-2,TRBV12-3/TRBV12-4,TRBD1,NA,TGTGCCAGCACCACAGAGGCCGATCGGACAGGGCTTGATGGCTACACCTTC,CASTTEADRTGLDGYTF
TRBJ2-1,TRBV28,TRBD2,NA,TGTGCCAGCAGTTTATGGACTAGCGGAACCAATGAGCAGTTCTTC,CASSLWTSGTNEQFF
TRBJ2-3,TRBV19,TRBD2,NA,TGTGCCAGTACTAGCGGGAGTTTAGATACGCAGTATTTT,CASTSGSLDTQYF
TRBJ2-4,TRBV7-6,NA,few,TGTGCCAGCAGCAAACAGGGCGTTATGGACATTCAGTACTTC,CASSKQGVMDIQYF
TRBJ1-1,TRBV5-1,TRBD1,NA,TGCGCCAGCAGCAGACAGGGAAGTTCCACTGAAGCTTTCTTT,CASSRQGSSTEAFF
TRBJ1-1,TRBV27,NA,NA,TGTGCCAGCAGTGTTACCGGGAACACTGAAGCTTTCTTT,CASSVTGNTEAFF
TRBJ1-3,TRBV5-1,NA,NA,TGCGCCAGCAGCGAGGGCTCTGGAAACACCATATATTTT,CASSEGSGNTIYF
TRBJ2-1,TRBV4-2,NA,NA,TGTGCCAGCAGCCAAGATCGCAGGGTGAGCTCCTACAATGAGCAGTTCTTC,CASSQDRRVSSYNEQFF
TRBJ2-3,TRBV12-3/TRBV12-4,NA,few,TGTGCCAGCAGTTCGGGGGGCGGCACAGATACGCAGTATTTT,CASSSGGGTDTQYF
TRBJ1-5,TRBV7-9,NA,few,TGTGCCAGCAGCTTAGGCCCAACCTTGGGCAATCAGCCCCAGCATTTT,CASSLGPTLGNQPQHF
TRBJ2-5,TRBV12-3/TRBV12-4,TRBD1,few,TGTGCCAGCAGTTTTCCAGGGACAGAAATTGAGACCCAGTACTTC,CASSFPGTEIETQYF
TRBJ1-6,TRBV27,NA,NA,TGTGCCAGTGGTGGGATGGCCCTCCACTTT,CASGGMALHF
TRBJ2-3,TRBV6-1,NA,few,TGTGCCAGCAGTGAAAGACCGGGGTACACAGATACGCAGTATTTT,CASSERPGYTDTQYF
TRBJ1-2,TRBV3-1,TRBD1,few,TGTGCCAGCAGCCAAGAAGCCGCGAGCTTAGGACCGGGACAGCGGGTTTATGGCTACACCTTC,CASSQEAASLGPGQRVYGYTF
TRBJ2-3,TRBV5-1,NA,many,TGCGCCAGCAGCTTGGCCATGGGGGCAGATACGCAGTATTTT,CASSLAMGADTQYF
TRBJ1-1,TRBV5-1,NA,many,TGCGCCAGCAGCTTGGAGGCAGGGAGGAGCACTGAAGCTTTCTTT,CASSLEAGRSTEAFF
TRBJ1-5,TRBV20-1,TRBD1,NA,TGCAGTGCCCGCCGGGACAGCACCCTCAATCAGCCCCAGCATTTT,CSARRDSTLNQPQHF
TRBJ2-2,TRBV7-7,TRBD2,NA,TGTGCCAGCTCGGACGGGGGGGCTCCCGGGGAGCTGTTTTTT,CASSDGGAPGELFF
TRBJ1-1,TRBV12-3/TRBV12-4,TRBD1,many,TGTGCCAGCAGTTTACTACAGGGGGCTCTCACTGAAGCTTTCTTT,CASSLLQGALTEAFF
TRBJ2-1,TRBV5-1,NA,many,TGCGCCAGCAGCTCCCTAACGGGCTACAATGAGCAGTTCTTC,CASSSLTGYNEQFF
TRBJ1-1,TRBV20-1,NA,few,TGCAGTGCTTCCGGGGGGGTGAACACTGAAGCTTTCTTT,CSASGGVNTEAFF
TRBJ2-7,TRBV6-1,NA,NA,TGTGCCAGCAGTGAGTTGGGGTTCTCCTCCTACGAGCAGTACTTC,CASSELGFSSYEQYF
TRBJ2-2,TRBV15,TRBD2,NA,TGTGCCACCAGCAGAGAGCTTCCGGGACTAGCGGTCCCCGGGGAGCTGTTTTTT,CATSRELPGLAVPGELFF
TRBJ1-1,TRBV12-3/TRBV12-4,NA,few,TGTGCCAGCACCCCGCAGGGATGGACTGAAGCTTTCTTT,CASTPQGWTEAFF
TRBJ2-7,TRBV20-1,NA,few,TGCAGTGCTAGTACGGGGCGTGGGACCTACGAGCAGTACTTC,CSASTGRGTYEQYF
TRBJ2-7,TRBV5-1,NA,many,TGCGCCAGCAGCTTAAATGACAGATACGAGCAGTACTTC,CASSLNDRYEQYF
TRBJ1-2,TRBV21-1,NA,few,TGTGCCAGCAGCAAAAGGACTTGGGCGGCAGCTTCTTTCTATGGCTACACCTTC,CASSKRTWAAASFYGYTF
TRBJ1-5,TRBV3-1,NA,few,TGTGCCAGCAGCCAAGGGAGCATTCCCCAGCATTTT,CASSQGSIPQHF
TRBJ2-3,TRBV12-3/TRBV12-4,NA,few,TGTGCCAGCAGCCTAACTAGCAGCCGGGCAGATACGCAGTATTTT,CASSLTSSRADTQYF
TRBJ2-1,TRBV7-9,NA,few,TGTGCCAGCAGCCACAACACGGGACTCATAAACAATGAGCAGTTCTTC,CASSHNTGLINNEQFF
TRBJ2-3,TRBV19,NA,once,TGTGCCAGTGGGAGTGGGCCCACAGATACGCAGTATTTT,CASGSGPTDTQYF
TRBJ2-5,TRBV27,TRBD2,NA,TGTGCCAGCCGTATTTCGGGGGGGATACAAGAGACCCAGTACTTC,CASRISGGIQETQYF
TRBJ2-1,TRBV24-1,TRBD2,few,TGTGCCACCAGTGATTTCGCGGGAGGGTCCTACAATGAGCAGTTCTTC,CATSDFAGGSYNEQFF
TRBJ2-2,TRBV7-9,TRBD1,many,TGTGCCAGCAGCCCCCTAGGGGGACAGCCGAACACCGGGGAGCTGTTTTTT,CASSPLGGQPNTGELFF